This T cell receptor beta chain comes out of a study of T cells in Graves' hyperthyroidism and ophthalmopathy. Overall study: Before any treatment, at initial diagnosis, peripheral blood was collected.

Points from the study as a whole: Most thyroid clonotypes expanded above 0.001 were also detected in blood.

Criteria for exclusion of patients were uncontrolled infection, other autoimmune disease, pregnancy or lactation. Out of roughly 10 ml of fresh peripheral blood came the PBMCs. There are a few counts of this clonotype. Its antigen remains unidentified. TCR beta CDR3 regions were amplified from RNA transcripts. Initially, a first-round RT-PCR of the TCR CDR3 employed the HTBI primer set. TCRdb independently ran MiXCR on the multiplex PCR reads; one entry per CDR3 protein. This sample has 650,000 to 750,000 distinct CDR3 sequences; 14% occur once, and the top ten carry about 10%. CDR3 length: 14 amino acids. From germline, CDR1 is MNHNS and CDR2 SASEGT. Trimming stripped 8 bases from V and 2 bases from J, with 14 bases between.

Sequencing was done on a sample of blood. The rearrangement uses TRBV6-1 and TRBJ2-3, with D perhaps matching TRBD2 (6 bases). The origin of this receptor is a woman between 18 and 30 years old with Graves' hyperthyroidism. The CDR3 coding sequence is TGTGCCAGCTTAAGGCTAGCGCTCACAGATACGCAGTATTTT. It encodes CASLRLALTDTQYF.